This note documents a single T cell receptor (beta chain) sequence. V lost 7 bases to trimming and J lost 6 bases, with 14 bases between them. This CDR3 region has 13 residues. Germline V gene sequence: CDR1 MGHDK, CDR2 SYGVNS. The sample originates from a study of cytomegalovirus exposure and HLA in healthy donors. PCR primers comprised 60 Vbeta and 13 Jbeta primers. Generated by immunoSEQ multiplex PCR, the TCRdb table keeps only in-frame clones and is missing some. Among about 140,000 clones listed, approximately 80% were seen once. The TCR originated in a woman aged 45-59 years in good health and CMV-seropositive. The rearrangement uses TRBV25-1 and TRBJ2-3, with D possibly matching TRBD1 (6 bases). Sequencing was carried out using PBMCs. As DNA, the CDR3 is TGTGCCAGCACCAAGGGGGAGCGGGATACGCAGTATTTT. Encoded protein: CASTKGERDTQYF. The full variable domain, its missing parts supplied by reference TRBV25-1 and TRBJ2-3, is EADIYQTPRYLVIGTGKKITLECSQTMGHDKMYWYQQDPGMELHLIHYSYGVNSTEKGDLSSESTVSRIRTEHFPLTLESARPSHTSQYLCASTKGERDTQYFGPGTRLTVL.